This passage covers 26 T cell receptor beta chains from one sample sequenced in a study of CD8+ T cells in alopecia areata. Once RNA had been extracted, it was reverse transcribed into cDNA to act as the sequencing template. The protocol was immunoSEQ multiplex PCR, while the TCRdb copy is restricted to in-frame clones and leaves out a portion. Of more than 95,000 clones listed, around 38% are singletons. The sample taken for sequencing was CD4+ T cells sorted from blood. The receptors were sampled from a human donor with alopecia areata.

The rearrangement joins TRBV2 to TRBJ2-2; D tentatively reads TRBD1 or TRBD2 (5 bases each). The V and J ends lost 6 bases and 5 bases respectively, with 16 bases between them. The CDR3 consists of 15 residues. CDR1 and CDR2 from the germline V gene are SNHLY and FYNNEI. The CDR3 DNA reads TGTGCCAGCAGAACTCAGGGAGCCCGAACCGGGGAGCTGTTTTTT. Translation gives CASRTQGARTGELFF.

The genes are TRBV11-2 and TRBJ2-7, with 9 bases fitting TRBD1. CDR1 and CDR2 from the germline V gene are SGHAT and FQNNGV. CDR3 length equals 15 residues. Losses at the gene ends were 3 bases for V and 4 bases for J; bases not matched to a gene: 7. The CDR3 region has the DNA TGTGCCAGCAGCTTGACGGGACAGGGATCGTACGAGCAGTACTTC. Protein: CASSLTGQGSYEQYF.

The chain recombines TRBV27 with TRBJ2-5, with 7 bases fitting TRBD2. Per the germline V gene, CDR1 is MNHEY and CDR2 is SMNVEV (reference sequence). V trimming: 3 bases; J trimming: 5 bases; junction bases outside the gene matches: 12. CDR3 length: 16 amino acids. This CDR3 reads CASSFSGLVFSETQYF. CDR3 nucleotides: TGTGCCAGCAGTTTTTCAGGACTAGTGTTTTCCGAGACCCAGTACTTC.

V usage is TRBV28 and J usage is TRBJ2-7; D is perhaps TRBD2 (6 bases). This CDR3 contains 17 residues. Germline V gene lookup returns CDR1 MDHEN and CDR2 SYDVKM. V lost 1 base, J lost 2 bases, and 18 bases lay in between. The CDR3 coding sequence is TGTGCCAGCAGTTTATCCCGTTGGGGGACTCAGGCCTACGAGCAGTACTTC. It is translated as CASSLSRWGTQAYEQYF.

The rearrangement links TRBV28 to TRBJ2-3; maybe TRBD1 (5 bases). Germline CDR1 and CDR2: MDHEN and SYDVKM. Trimming cost V 6 bases and J 5 bases, with 9 bases left between them. This CDR3 has 12 amino acids. The CDR3 DNA reads as TGTGCCAGCAGCTGGCAGGGAGATACGCAGTATTTT. This encodes CASSWQGDTQYF.

This clone has only a few counts. The chain uses TRBV5-4 and TRBJ1-5; 10 bases match TRBD1. Looked up from germline, CDR1 is SGHNT and CDR2 is YYREEE (reference sequence). There are 17 residues in the CDR3. V lost 2 bases, J lost 2 bases, and 7 bases stayed unmatched. For the CDR3, the DNA is TGTGCCAGCAGCTTCCGGGACAGGGGTGGGGGCAATCAGCCCCAGCATTTT. Its translation is CASSFRDRGGGNQPQHF.

This clone occurred a few times. The V and J genes are TRBV7-2 and TRBJ1-2; the D is unclear. The ends were cut back, 1 base at V and 8 bases at J, with 11 bases in the middle. The CDR3 sequence is 13 residues long. In germline, CDR1 is SGHTA, CDR2 FQGNSA. Here the CDR3 reads CASSLGLGGGYTF. Here the CDR3 DNA reads TGTGCCAGCAGCTTAGGTTTAGGTGGAGGCTACACCTTC.

J is TRBJ1-1 and V is TRBV7-9; D not resolved. CDR3 length: 12 amino acids. Trimming pared 7 bases from V and 6 bases from J, leaving 12 bases between. Per germline, CDR1 SEHNR and CDR2 FQNEAQ (reference sequence). CDR3 bases: TGTGCCAGCACCTACGGGGTTGCTGAAGCTTTCTTT. Translated, it gives CASTYGVAEAFF.

This rearrangement joins TRBV7-9 to TRBJ2-1; 7 bases align to TRBD1. After removal of 5 bases from V and 4 bases from J, the junction contained 8 bases not matched to a gene. Germline-derived CDR1 and CDR2 are SEHNR and FQNEAQ (reference sequence). This CDR3 has 15 residues. The CDR3 bases are TGTGCCAGCAGCCGACGAGAACAGGGGTACAATGAGCAGTTCTTC. The encoded protein is CASSRREQGYNEQFF.

V gene TRBV18 combines with J gene TRBJ2-5; D unresolved. The CDR3 sequence is 12 residues long. CDR1 is KGHSH and CDR2 is LQKENI in the germline V gene. V was cut by 2 bases and J by 5 bases, with 6 bases left in between. CDR3 region: CASSPKGETQYF. The CDR3 region has the DNA TGTGCCAGCTCACCAAAAGGGGAGACCCAGTACTTC.

V is TRBV4-1 and J is TRBJ2-7; D possibly corresponds to TRBD2 (7 bases). Trimming took 8 bases from V and 4 from J, leaving 15 bases between them. The length of the CDR3 is 13 residues. CDR1 and CDR2 from the germline V gene are MGHRA and YSYEKL. CDR3 nucleotide sequence: TGCGCCAGCCGGCGGGGGCCTAGTTACGAGCAGTACTTC. Its protein is CASRRGPSYEQYF.

Here the CDR3 reads CASSYSNRPGYGYTF. The CDR3, as DNA: TGTGCCAGCAGTTACTCGAACCGACCGGGCTATGGCTACACCTTC. V is TRBV6-6 and J is TRBJ1-2; D gene uncertain. The CDR3 is 15 amino acids. From germline, CDR1 is MNHNY and CDR2 SVGAGI (reference sequence). V dropped 0 bases and J dropped 4 bases, with 12 bases sitting between them.

The chain employs TRBV7-2 and TRBJ2-1; D may match TRBD1 or TRBD2 (5 bases each). Germline lookup yields CDR1 SGHTA and CDR2 FQGNSA. CDR3 length: 15 residues. V was trimmed by 5 bases and J by 9 bases, leaving 20 bases between them. The chain's CDR3 is CASSPGRGRRGEQFF. Here the CDR3 DNA reads TGTGCCAGCAGCCCGGGGCGTGGGAGAAGAGGTGAGCAGTTCTTC.

The chain links TRBV6-5 to TRBJ1-2; 8 bases are shared with TRBD1. Trimming removed 4 bases from V and 3 bases from J; junction bases left unmatched: 1. This CDR3 comprises 13 residues. Germline CDR1 and CDR2: MNHEY and SVGAGI. The DNA for the CDR3 is TGTGCCAGCAGTTCGACAGGGGACTATGGCTACACCTTC. Translated, it gives CASSSTGDYGYTF.

V is TRBV18 and J is TRBJ2-1; D might be TRBD2 (6 bases). The germline V gene encodes CDR1 KGHSH and CDR2 LQKENI. V lost 6 bases to trimming and J lost 8 bases, with 17 bases between them. This CDR3 comprises 14 residues. DNA for the CDR3: TGTGCCAGCTCGCCCCGGGACTCCCTCTATGAGCAGTTCTTC. This gives the protein CASSPRDSLYEQFF.

The chain combines TRBV29-1 with TRBJ2-3; maybe TRBD2 (5 bases). The CDR3 length is 13 residues. Germline V gene data show CDR1 as SQVTM and CDR2 as ANQGSEA. Trimming removed 2 bases from V and 2 bases from J, with 8 bases in between. The CDR3 DNA reads as TGCAGCGTTGAAAAGGGAGTCACAGATACGCAGTATTTT. It specifies CSVEKGVTDTQYF.

The rearrangement links TRBV7-9 to TRBJ2-7, with D possibly being TRBD1 or TRBD2 (6 bases each). The CDR3 runs to 15 residues. The V end was cut by 2 bases, the J end by 4 bases, with 15 bases between. CDR1 and CDR2 from the germline V gene are SEHNR and FQNEAQ (reference sequence). The CDR3: CASSLSGAFRYEQYF. Written as DNA, the CDR3 is TGTGCCAGCAGCTTATCGGGGGCTTTTCGTTACGAGCAGTACTTC. The full variable domain, completed using reference TRBV7-9 and TRBJ2-7, is DTGVSQNPRHKITKRGQNVTFRCDPISEHNRLYWYRQTLGQGPEFLTYFQNEAQLEKSRLLSDRFSAERPKGSFSTLEIQRTEQGDSAMYLCASSLSGAFRYEQYFGPGTRLTVT.

This rearrangement joins TRBV7-3 to TRBJ2-1; 9 positions agree with TRBD1. The J segment lost 3 bases and the V segment lost 5 bases, leaving 8 bases of the junction unmatched. The CDR3 runs to 16 residues. Germline CDR1 SGHTA, CDR2 FQGTGA. CDR3 in DNA: TGTGCCAGCAGCACCCCGCTGGGACAGGGCTACAATGAGCAGTTCTTC. Protein sequence: CASSTPLGQGYNEQFF.

V usage is TRBV10-3 and J usage is TRBJ1-1; TRBD1 aligns across 9 bases. The J segment lost 6 bases and the V segment lost 5 bases, leaving 7 bases of the junction unmatched. Germline V gene lookup returns CDR1 ENHRY and CDR2 SYGVKD. The CDR3 runs 14 residues. DNA of the CDR3: TGTGCCATCAGTCCCTCAGGGACAGGGCCTGAAGCTTTCTTT. Translating gives CAISPSGTGPEAFF.

The rearrangement links TRBV30 to TRBJ2-2; 9 bases agree with TRBD2. The CDR3 contains 18 residues. Germline-derived CDR1 and CDR2 are GTSNPN and SVGIG (reference sequence). After removal of 1 base from V and 4 bases from J, the junction contained 13 bases not matched to a gene. CDR3 amino acids: CAWSDPSLSSGSTGELFF. Written as DNA, the CDR3 is TGTGCCTGGAGTGACCCCAGTCTTAGTAGCGGGAGCACCGGGGAGCTGTTTTTT.

This clone was recorded a few times. The chain has TRBV9 and TRBJ1-2; D uncertain. Trimming pared 0 bases from V and 2 bases from J, leaving 14 bases between. The CDR3 totals 16 residues. Germline CDR1 and CDR2: SGDLS and YYNGEE. CDR3 nucleotide sequence: TGTGCCAGCAGCGTAGTCCGGAGCACGGGGAACTATGGCTACACCTTC. Encoded protein: CASSVVRSTGNYGYTF.

This clone was observed a handful of times. The chain is built from TRBV18 and TRBJ1-4; a weak D match, TRBD1 (5 bases). Germline V gene sequence: CDR1 KGHSH, CDR2 LQKENI. CDR3 size: 13 residues. With 6 bases removed from V and 7 bases from J, the gap between germline ends came to 12 bases. CDR3: CASSGDVGEKLFF. The CDR3 DNA follows: TGTGCCAGCTCGGGGGACGTGGGTGAAAAACTGTTTTTT.

This chain joins TRBV29-1 and TRBJ2-1, with a tentative D call TRBD2 (5 bases). Trimming removed 6 bases at V and 0 bases at J, with 12 bases between. The CDR3 extends over 14 amino acids. Germline CDR1 is SQVTM and CDR2 is ANQGSEA. In DNA form, the CDR3 reads TGCAGCGTGAGGAAGCGGAGCTCCTACAATGAGCAGTTCTTC. Protein sequence: CSVRKRSSYNEQFF.

Only a few counts were recorded for this clone. The chain carries TRBV28 and TRBJ1-1; 9 bases fit TRBD1. The CDR3 has 17 residues. Per the germline V gene, CDR1 is MDHEN and CDR2 is SYDVKM. V trimming: 2 bases; J trimming: 1 base; junction bases outside the gene matches: 8. The CDR3 protein is CASSLLTGGSGNTEAFF. CDR3 bases: TGTGCCAGCAGTTTACTGACAGGGGGTTCGGGGAACACTGAAGCTTTCTTT.

The chain recombines TRBV29-1 with TRBJ2-7; no clear D gene. CDR1 is SQVTM and CDR2 is ANQGSEA in the germline V gene. The ends were cut back, 4 bases at V and 6 bases at J, with 10 bases in the middle. The CDR3 length is 11 residues. CDR3 protein: CSVVYMLEQYF. CDR3 DNA: TGCAGCGTTGTATACATGCTCGAGCAGTACTTC.

The rearrangement joins TRBV5-1 to TRBJ2-2; D remains ambiguous. V lost 0 bases to trimming and J lost 1 base, with 10 bases between them. The length of the CDR3 is 16 residues. CDR1 SGHRS and CDR2 YFSETQ come from the germline V gene. CDR3: CASSLAVSRNTGELFF. The CDR3 DNA reads TGCGCCAGCAGCTTGGCTGTCAGCCGGAACACCGGGGAGCTGTTTTTT.